This TCR beta chain emerged from a study of blood T cell repertoires in COVID-19. How the authors handled the data: Amplifying reference gene primers gave estimates of nucleated cell counts. Repertoires were generated with immunoSEQ multiplex PCR, while TCRdb's copy carries only in-frame clones and drops some. The DNA was the basis for D and trimming; V, J and clone size are from that table. In the table there are 250,000 to 350,000 clones, 70% to 90% of which are singletons. CDR3 size: 13 residues. Deletions cut 6 bases from V and 2 bases from J, with 8 bases between. CDR1 and CDR2 (germline): LNHDA, SQIVND (reference sequence).

Sequenced material: peripheral blood. The chain is built from TRBV19 and TRBJ1-5; tentative D call: TRBD1 (5 bases). The TCR was taken from a woman under 40 who had recovered from COVID-19. This CDR3 reads CASSDSRNQPQHF. The CDR3 coding sequence is TGTGCCAGTAGCGACAGCCGCAATCAGCCCCAGCATTTT.